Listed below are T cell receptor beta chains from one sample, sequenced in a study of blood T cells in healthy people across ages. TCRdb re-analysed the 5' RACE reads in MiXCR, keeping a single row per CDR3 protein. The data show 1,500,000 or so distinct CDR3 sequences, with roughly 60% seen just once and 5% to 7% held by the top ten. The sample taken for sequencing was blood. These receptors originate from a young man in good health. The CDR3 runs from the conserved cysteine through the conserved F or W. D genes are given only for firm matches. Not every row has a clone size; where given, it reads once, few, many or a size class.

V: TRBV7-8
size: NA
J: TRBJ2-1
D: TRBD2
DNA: TGTGCCAGCAGCTTAGCGCATTTAGCGGGGAGTGAGCAGTTCTTC
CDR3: CASSLAHLAGSEQFF

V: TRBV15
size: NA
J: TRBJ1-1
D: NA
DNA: TGTGCCACCAGCAGAATATTCCGGATGAACACTGAAGCTTTCTTT
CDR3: CATSRIFRMNTEAFF

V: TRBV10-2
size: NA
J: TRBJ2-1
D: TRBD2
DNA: TGCGCCAGCATCAGAGCGGGGCATGAGCAGTTCTTC
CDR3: CASIRAGHEQFF

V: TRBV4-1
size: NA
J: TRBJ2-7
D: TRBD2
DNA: TGCGCCAGCAGCCGGACGCAGCGGGGGGCTGAAGAGCAGTACTTC
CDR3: CASSRTQRGAEEQYF

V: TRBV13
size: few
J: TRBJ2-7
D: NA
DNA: TGTGCCAGCAGCTCATCCCCTGGCGGTGGGACCTACGAGCAGTACTTC
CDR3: CASSSSPGGGTYEQYF

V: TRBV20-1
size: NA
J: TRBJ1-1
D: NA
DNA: TGCAGTGCTACGGACGACACTGAAGCTTTCTTT
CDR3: CSATDDTEAFF

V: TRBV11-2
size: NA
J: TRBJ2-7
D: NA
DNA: TGTGCCAGCAGCTTAGATTCGGGGACACGCGCATCCTACGAGCAGTACTTC
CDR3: CASSLDSGTRASYEQYF

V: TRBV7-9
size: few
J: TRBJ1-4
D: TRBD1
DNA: TGTGCCAGCAGCCCGACAGGGTCAGGGGAAAAACTGTTTTTT
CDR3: CASSPTGSGEKLFF

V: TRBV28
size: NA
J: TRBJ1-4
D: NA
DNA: TGTGCCAGCACAAATACTCTACTAGGGACCTCTAATGAAAAACTGTTTTTT
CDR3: CASTNTLLGTSNEKLFF

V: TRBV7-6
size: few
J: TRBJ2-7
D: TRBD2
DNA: TGTGCCAGCAGCTTACAAGCTAGCGGAGGCGCCTACGAGCAGTACTTC
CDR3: CASSLQASGGAYEQYF

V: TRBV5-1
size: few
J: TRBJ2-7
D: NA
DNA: TGCGCCAGCAGAGAAACAGGAGATGACTACGAGCAGTACTTC
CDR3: CASRETGDDYEQYF

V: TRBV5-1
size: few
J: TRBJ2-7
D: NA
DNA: TGCGCCAGCAGCTCGTTCGAAATCGATTACGAGCAGTACTTC
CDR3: CASSSFEIDYEQYF

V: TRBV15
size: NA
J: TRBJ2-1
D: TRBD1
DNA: TGTGCCACCAGCAGAGAGCGGACAGGGGCGGGTAATGAGCAGTTCTTC
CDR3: CATSRERTGAGNEQFF

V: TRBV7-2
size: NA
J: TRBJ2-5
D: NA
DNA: TGTGCCAGCAGCTTATTTGCGGACCAAGAGACCCAGTACTTC
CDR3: CASSLFADQETQYF

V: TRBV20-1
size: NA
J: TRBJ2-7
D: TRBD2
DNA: TGCACCCTCGGGAGGGGTGAGCAGTACTTC
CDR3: CTLGRGEQYF

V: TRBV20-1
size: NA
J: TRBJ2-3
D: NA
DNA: TGCAGTGCTATAGCAAAGAGTGCCGTTCGCACAGATACGCAGTATTTT
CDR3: CSAIAKSAVRTDTQYF

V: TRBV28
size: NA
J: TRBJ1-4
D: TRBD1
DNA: TGTGCCAGCAGGGATCTCAGGGGGCGGGGTGAAAAACTGTTTTTT
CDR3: CASRDLRGRGEKLFF

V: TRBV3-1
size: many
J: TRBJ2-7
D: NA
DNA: TGTGCCAGCAGCCCCTTCGGCGGGGCCTACGAGCAGTACTTC
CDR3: CASSPFGGAYEQYF

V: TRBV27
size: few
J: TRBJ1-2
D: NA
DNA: TGTGCCAGCAGTTTATCGAATACCCCCTTCCTGGCTGGCTACACCTTC
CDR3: CASSLSNTPFLAGYTF

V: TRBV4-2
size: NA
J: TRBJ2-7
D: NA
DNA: TGTGCCAGCAGCCAAGTGCAGAAATCCTACGAGCAGTACTTC
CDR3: CASSQVQKSYEQYF

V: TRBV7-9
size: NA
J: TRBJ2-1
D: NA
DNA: TGTGCCAGCAGCTTAGCGTTCGATGAGCAGTTCTTC
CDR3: CASSLAFDEQFF

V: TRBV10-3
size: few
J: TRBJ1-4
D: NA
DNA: TGTGCCATCAGCGAGAGAGCAGGGGAAAAACTGTTTTTT
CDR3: CAISERAGEKLFF

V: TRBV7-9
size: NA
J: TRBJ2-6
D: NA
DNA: TGTGCCATCAGGCCCGAACAGGGAGTGGGGGCCAACGCCCTGACTTTC
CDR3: CAIRPEQGVGANALTF

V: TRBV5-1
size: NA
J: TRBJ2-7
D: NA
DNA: TGCGCCAGCAGCTTGGTATCGGGTGGGGGGTACGAGCAGTACTTC
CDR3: CASSLVSGGGYEQYF

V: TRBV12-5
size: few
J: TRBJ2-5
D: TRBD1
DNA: TGTGCTAGTGGTTGGACAGGAGAGACCCAGTACTTC
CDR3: CASGWTGETQYF

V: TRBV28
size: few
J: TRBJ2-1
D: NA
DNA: TGTGCCAGCAGTTGGGGGGAAGATGAGCAGTTCTTC
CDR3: CASSWGEDEQFF

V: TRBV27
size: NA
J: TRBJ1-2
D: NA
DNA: TGTGCCAGCAGTTTACTTCGCGCAGGAGGCGCAGAGGGCTACACCTTC
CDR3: CASSLLRAGGAEGYTF

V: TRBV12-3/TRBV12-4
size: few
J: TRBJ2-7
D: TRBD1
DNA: TGTGCCAGCAGGGCAAGGGGGCGTACCTACGAGCAGTACTTC
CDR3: CASRARGRTYEQYF

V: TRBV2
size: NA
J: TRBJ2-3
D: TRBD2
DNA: TGTGCCAGCAGTGAACGTCTAGCGGGGGCCGGAGATACGCAGTATTTT
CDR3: CASSERLAGAGDTQYF

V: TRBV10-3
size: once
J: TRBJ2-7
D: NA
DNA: TGTGCCATCAGTGAGACCTTGGACGGGAGCTCCTACGAGCAGTACTTC
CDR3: CAISETLDGSSYEQYF

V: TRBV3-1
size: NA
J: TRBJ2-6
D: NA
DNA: TGTGCCAGCAGCCAAGCAACTTACGACAGGAAAGTTGCCGGGGCCAACGTCCTGACTTTC
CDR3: CASSQATYDRKVAGANVLTF

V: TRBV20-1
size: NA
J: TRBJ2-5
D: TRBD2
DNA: TGCAGTGCAAGAGACTTCCGGGACTATCGGGATGAGCAGTACTTC
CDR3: CSARDFRDYRDEQYF

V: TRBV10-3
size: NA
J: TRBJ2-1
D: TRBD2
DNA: TGTGCCATCAAATTAGCGGGGGAGGTGGACAATGAGCAGTTCTTC
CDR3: CAIKLAGEVDNEQFF

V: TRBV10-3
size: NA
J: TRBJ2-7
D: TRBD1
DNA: TGTGCCATCAGTGAGTTCGGGACAGGGTCCGCCGAGCAGTACTTC
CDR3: CAISEFGTGSAEQYF

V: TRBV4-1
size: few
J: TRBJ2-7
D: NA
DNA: TGCGCCAGCAGCCAAGCGGGGGTAGACTACGAGCAGTACTTC
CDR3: CASSQAGVDYEQYF

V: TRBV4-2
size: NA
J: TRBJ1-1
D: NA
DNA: TGTGCCAGCAGCCAAGAGGGCCTTGCGGGACTCGACACTGAAGCTTTCTTT
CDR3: CASSQEGLAGLDTEAFF

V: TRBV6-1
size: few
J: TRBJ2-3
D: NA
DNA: TGTGCCAGCCCCAGAGATACGCAGTATTTT
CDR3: CASPRDTQYF

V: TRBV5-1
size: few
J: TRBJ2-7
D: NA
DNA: TGCGCCAGCAGCTTGGCTGGCGGCGGATTTACCTACGAGCAGTACTTC
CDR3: CASSLAGGGFTYEQYF

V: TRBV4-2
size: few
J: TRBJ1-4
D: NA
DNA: TGTGCCAGCAGCCAAGACGGTGAAAAACTGTTTTTT
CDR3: CASSQDGEKLFF

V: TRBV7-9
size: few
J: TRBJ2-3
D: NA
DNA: TGTGCCAGCACCCATTTGGTAGGGAGCACAGATACGCAGTATTTT
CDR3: CASTHLVGSTDTQYF

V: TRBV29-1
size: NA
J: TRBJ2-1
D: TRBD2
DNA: TGCAGCGTGCTAGAGACTAGCGGATACTCCTACAATGAGCAGTTCTTC
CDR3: CSVLETSGYSYNEQFF

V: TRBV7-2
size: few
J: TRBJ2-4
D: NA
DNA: TGTGCCAGCAGCTATTGGACCGCGGAGCAGTACTTC
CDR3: CASSYWTAEQYF

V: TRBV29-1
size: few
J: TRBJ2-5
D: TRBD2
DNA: TGCAGCGTTAGAGCGGGAGGCAGGGAGACCCAGTACTTC
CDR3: CSVRAGGRETQYF

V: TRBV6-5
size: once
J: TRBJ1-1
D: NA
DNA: TGTGCCAGCAGTTTACGAGGGGTTCGTCACACTGAAGCTTTCTTT
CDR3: CASSLRGVRHTEAFF

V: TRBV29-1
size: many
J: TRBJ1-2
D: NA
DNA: TGCAGCGTTGTGGCTAACTATGGCTACACCTTC
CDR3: CSVVANYGYTF

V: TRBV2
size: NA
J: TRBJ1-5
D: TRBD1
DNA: TGTGCCAGCAGGCCCGACAGGGATCAGCCCCAGCATTTT
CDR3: CASRPDRDQPQHF

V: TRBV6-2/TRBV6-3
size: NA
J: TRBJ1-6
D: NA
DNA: TGTGCCAGCAGCATCCCTCCCGGGACGGGCAATTCACCCCTCCACTTT
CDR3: CASSIPPGTGNSPLHF

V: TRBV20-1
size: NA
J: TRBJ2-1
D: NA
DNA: TGCAGTGCAACCGGACTACTTACTAGGGAGCAGTTCTTC
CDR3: CSATGLLTREQFF

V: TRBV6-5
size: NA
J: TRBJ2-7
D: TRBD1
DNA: TGTGCCAGCAGTCCCTGGACAGGAGTCTACGAGCAGTACTTC
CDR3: CASSPWTGVYEQYF

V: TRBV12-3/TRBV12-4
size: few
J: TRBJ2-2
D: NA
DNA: TGTGCCAGCAGTTCCTCAGGGTATACCGGGGAGCTGTTTTTT
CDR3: CASSSSGYTGELFF